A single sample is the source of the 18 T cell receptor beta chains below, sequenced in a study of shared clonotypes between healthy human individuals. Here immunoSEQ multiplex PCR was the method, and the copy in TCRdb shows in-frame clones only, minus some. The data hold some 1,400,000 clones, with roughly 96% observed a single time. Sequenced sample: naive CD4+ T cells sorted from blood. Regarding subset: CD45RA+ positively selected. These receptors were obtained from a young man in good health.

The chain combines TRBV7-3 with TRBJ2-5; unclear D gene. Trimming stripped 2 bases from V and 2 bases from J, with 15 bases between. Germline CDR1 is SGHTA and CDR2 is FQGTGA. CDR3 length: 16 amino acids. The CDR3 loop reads CASSLFGSPEQETQYF. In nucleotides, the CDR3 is TGTGCCAGCAGCTTATTTGGGTCTCCGGAACAAGAGACCCAGTACTTC.

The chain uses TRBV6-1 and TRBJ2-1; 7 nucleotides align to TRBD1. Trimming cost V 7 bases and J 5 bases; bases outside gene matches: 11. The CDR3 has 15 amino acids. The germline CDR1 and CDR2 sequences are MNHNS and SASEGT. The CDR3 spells CASKDRHRLNNEQFF. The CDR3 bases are TGTGCCAGCAAGGACAGGCACCGATTAAACAATGAGCAGTTCTTC.

The CDR3 here is CASSYRLNTEAFF. The DNA for the CDR3 is TGTGCCAGCTCATACCGGTTGAACACTGAAGCTTTCTTT. The chain joins TRBV18 to TRBJ1-1; D remains unclear. There are 13 residues in the CDR3. The V and J ends lost 5 bases and 0 bases respectively, with 7 bases between them. CDR1 and CDR2 (germline): KGHSH, LQKENI.

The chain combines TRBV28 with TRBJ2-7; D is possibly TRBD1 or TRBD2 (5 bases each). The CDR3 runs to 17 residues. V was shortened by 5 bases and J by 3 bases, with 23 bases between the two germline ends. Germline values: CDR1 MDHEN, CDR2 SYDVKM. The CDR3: CASSPWDGRRGLYEQYF. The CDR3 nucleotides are TGTGCCAGCAGTCCGTGGGACGGAAGAAGAGGCCTCTACGAGCAGTACTTC. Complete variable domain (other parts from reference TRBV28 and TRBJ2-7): DVKVTQSSRYLVKRTGEKVFLECVQDMDHENMFWYRQDPGLGLRLIYFSYDVKMKEKGDIPEGYSVSREKKERFSLILESASTNQTSMYLCASSPWDGRRGLYEQYFGPGTRLTVT.

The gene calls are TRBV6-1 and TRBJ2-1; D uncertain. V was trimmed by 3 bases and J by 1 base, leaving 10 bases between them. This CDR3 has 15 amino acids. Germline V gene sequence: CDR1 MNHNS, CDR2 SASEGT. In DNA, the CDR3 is TGTGCCAGCAGTGAGAAGCTGGGATCCTACAATGAGCAGTTCTTC. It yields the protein CASSEKLGSYNEQFF.

The CDR3, as DNA: TGTGCCAGCTCACACACCGATCAGCCCCAGCATTTT. Protein: CASSHTDQPQHF. The chain employs TRBV18 and TRBJ1-5; D remains ambiguous. The germline CDR1 and CDR2 sequences are KGHSH and LQKENI. The CDR3 runs to 12 residues. Deletions cut 4 bases from V and 5 bases from J, with 6 bases between.

CDR3 region: CSMSSGGRDEQFF. The DNA of the CDR3 is TGCAGCATGTCTAGCGGAGGGAGGGATGAGCAGTTCTTC. The V call is TRBV29-1, the J call TRBJ2-1; 7 bases match TRBD2. The CDR3 spans 13 residues. J lost 8 bases, V lost 8 bases, and 12 bases had no gene match. Germline-derived CDR1 and CDR2 are SQVTM and ANQGSEA.

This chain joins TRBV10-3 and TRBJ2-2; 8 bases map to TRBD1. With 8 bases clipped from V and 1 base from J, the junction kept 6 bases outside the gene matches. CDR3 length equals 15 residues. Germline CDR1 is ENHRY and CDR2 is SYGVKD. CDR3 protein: CAIGVGTGNTGELFF. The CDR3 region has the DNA TGTGCCATCGGAGTCGGGACAGGGAACACCGGGGAGCTGTTTTTT.

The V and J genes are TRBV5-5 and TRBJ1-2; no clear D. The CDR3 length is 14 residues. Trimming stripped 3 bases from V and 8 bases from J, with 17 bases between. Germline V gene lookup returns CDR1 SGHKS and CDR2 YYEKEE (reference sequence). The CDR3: CASSSRPISGGYTF. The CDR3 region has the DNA TGTGCCAGCAGCTCCCGTCCTATCTCGGGGGGCTACACCTTC.

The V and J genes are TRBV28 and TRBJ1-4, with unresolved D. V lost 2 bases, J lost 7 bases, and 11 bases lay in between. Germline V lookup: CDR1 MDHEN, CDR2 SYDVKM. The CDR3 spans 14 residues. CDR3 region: CASSLPGLPEKLFF. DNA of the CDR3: TGTGCCAGCAGTTTACCGGGTCTACCTGAAAAACTGTTTTTT.

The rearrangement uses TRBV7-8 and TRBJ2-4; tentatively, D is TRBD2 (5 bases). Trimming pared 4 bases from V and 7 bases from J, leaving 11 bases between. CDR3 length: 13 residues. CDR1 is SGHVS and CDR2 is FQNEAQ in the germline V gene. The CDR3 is CASSYIAWNIQYF. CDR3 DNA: TGTGCCAGCAGCTATATAGCGTGGAACATTCAGTACTTC. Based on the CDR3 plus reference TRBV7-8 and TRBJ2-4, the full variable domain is GAGVSQSPRYKVAKRGQDVALRCDPISGHVSLFWYQQALGQGPEFLTYFQNEAQLDKSGLPSDRFFAERPEGSVSTLKIQRTQQEDSAVYLCASSYIAWNIQYFGAGTRLSVL.

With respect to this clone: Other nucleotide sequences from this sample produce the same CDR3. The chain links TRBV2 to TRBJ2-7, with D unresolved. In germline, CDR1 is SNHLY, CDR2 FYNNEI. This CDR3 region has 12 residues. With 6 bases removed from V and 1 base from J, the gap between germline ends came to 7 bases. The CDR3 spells CASRDGSYEQYF. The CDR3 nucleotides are TGTGCCAGCAGGGACGGATCCTACGAGCAGTACTTC.

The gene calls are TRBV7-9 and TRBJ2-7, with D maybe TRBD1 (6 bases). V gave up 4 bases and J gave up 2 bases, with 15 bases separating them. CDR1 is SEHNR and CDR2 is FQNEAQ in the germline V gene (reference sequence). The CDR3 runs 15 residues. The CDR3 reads CASSSQGPLTYEQYF. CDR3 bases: TGTGCCAGCAGCTCCCAGGGGCCCCTTACCTACGAGCAGTACTTC.

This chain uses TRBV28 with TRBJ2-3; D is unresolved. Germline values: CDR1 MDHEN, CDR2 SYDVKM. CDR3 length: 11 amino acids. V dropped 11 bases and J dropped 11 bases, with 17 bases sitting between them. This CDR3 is CASANPGGQYF. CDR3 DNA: TGTGCCTCAGCAAATCCGGGTGGGCAGTATTTT.

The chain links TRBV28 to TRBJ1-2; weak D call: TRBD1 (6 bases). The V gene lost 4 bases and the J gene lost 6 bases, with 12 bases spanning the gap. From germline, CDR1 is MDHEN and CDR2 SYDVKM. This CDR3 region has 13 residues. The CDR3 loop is CASSYPSGDGYTF. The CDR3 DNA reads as TGTGCCAGCAGTTACCCCTCAGGGGATGGCTACACCTTC.

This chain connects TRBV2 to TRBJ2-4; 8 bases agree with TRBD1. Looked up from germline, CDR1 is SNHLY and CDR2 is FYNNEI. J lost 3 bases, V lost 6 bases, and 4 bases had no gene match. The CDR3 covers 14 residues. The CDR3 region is CASRRQGIKNIQYF. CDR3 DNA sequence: TGTGCCAGCAGGAGACAGGGGATCAAAAACATTCAGTACTTC.

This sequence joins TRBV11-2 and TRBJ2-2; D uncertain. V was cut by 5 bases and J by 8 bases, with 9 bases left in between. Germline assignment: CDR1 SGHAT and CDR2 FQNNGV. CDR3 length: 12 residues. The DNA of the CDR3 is TGTGCCAGCAGCCCACTGGGAGGGGAGCTGTTTTTT. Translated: CASSPLGGELFF.

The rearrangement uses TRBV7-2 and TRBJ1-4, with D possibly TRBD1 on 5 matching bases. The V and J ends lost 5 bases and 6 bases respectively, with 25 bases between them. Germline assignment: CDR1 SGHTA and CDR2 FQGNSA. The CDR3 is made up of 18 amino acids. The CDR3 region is CASSLSWGGPTRYEKLFF. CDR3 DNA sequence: TGTGCCAGCAGCCTCTCTTGGGGCGGTCCCACCCGGTATGAAAAACTGTTTTTT.